The 20 T cell receptor beta chains listed next were all sequenced from one sample in a study of cytomegalovirus exposure and HLA in healthy donors. The protocol was immunoSEQ multiplex PCR, while the TCRdb copy is restricted to in-frame clones and leaves out a portion. Among tens of thousands of clones listed, around nine tenths were seen once. Material for sequencing was PBMCs. Receptors were obtained from a man aged 18 to 29 in good health and CMV-seronegative.

This clone came up once. The V and J genes are TRBV27 and TRBJ2-7, with D possibly being TRBD2 (6 bases). Germline-derived CDR1 and CDR2 are MNHEY and SMNVEV (reference sequence). The V and J ends lost 0 bases and 0 bases respectively, with 9 bases between them. This CDR3 contains 15 residues. The CDR3 bases are TGTGCCAGCAGTTTATCCCTAGCGTACTCCTACGAGCAGTACTTC. Its translation: CASSLSLAYSYEQYF.

This chain links TRBV6-1 with TRBJ1-1; D is undetermined. Trimming left V 6 bases short and J 5 bases short, with 13 bases between. Looked up from germline, CDR1 is MNHNS and CDR2 is SASEGT. The CDR3 is 13 amino acids. CDR3 DNA: TGTGCCAGCAGGACGGACGGGGAAACTGAAGCTTTCTTT. Amino acids: CASRTDGETEAFF.

This chain connects TRBV7-2 to TRBJ2-7, with D possibly matching TRBD2 (5 bases). CDR3 length equals 15 residues. Per the germline V gene, CDR1 is SGHTA and CDR2 is FQGNSA. Trimming left V 4 bases short and J 0 bases short, with 13 bases between. The CDR3 DNA reads TGTGCCAGCAGCTCGAGGTGGGAGAGCTCCTACGAGCAGTACTTC. Translating it yields CASSSRWESSYEQYF.

V usage is TRBV19 and J usage is TRBJ2-7; 10 nucleotides agree with TRBD2. CDR3 size: 13 residues. J was trimmed by 6 bases and V by 8 bases; bases with no gene match: 7. Per the germline V gene, CDR1 is LNHDA and CDR2 is SQIVND (reference sequence). The CDR3 sequence is CASAQAGGSEQYF. The CDR3 DNA reads TGTGCCAGTGCTCAAGCGGGAGGGTCCGAGCAGTACTTC.

The chain has TRBV6-1 and TRBJ1-2; D perhaps matches TRBD1 (6 bases). V dropped 2 bases and J dropped 4 bases, with 11 bases sitting between them. The CDR3 spans 14 residues. Germline assignment: CDR1 MNHNS and CDR2 SASEGT. CDR3 in DNA: TGTGCCAGCAGTGAACCGGCAGGGGCCTATGGCTACACCTTC. It codes for CASSEPAGAYGYTF.

The chain is built from TRBV28 and TRBJ2-7; 7 bases are a match to TRBD1. The CDR3 is made up of 16 amino acids. Germline-derived CDR1 and CDR2 are MDHEN and SYDVKM. With V trimmed by 5 bases and J by 1 base, 11 bases remained unmatched. The CDR3 DNA reads as TGTGCCAGCAGTCTGGGGGACAGTATCCTTTCCTACGAGCAGTACTTC. Protein sequence: CASSLGDSILSYEQYF.

This chain links TRBV4-2 with TRBJ2-7; D gene unclear. CDR1 is LGHNA and CDR2 is YNFKEQ in the germline V gene. There are 13 residues in the CDR3. The ends were cut back, 0 bases at V and 3 bases at J, with 6 bases in the middle. CDR3 in DNA: TGTGCCAGCAGCCAAGACAGTGTCTACGAGCAGTACTTC. Translation gives CASSQDSVYEQYF.

The count of this clone is one. The chain joins TRBV6-5 to TRBJ2-3; 7 bases map to TRBD1. CDR3 size: 14 residues. J lost 6 bases, V lost 2 bases, and 5 bases had no gene match. From germline, CDR1 is MNHEY and CDR2 SVGAGI. CDR3 sequence: CASSYRVQGDTQYF. The DNA of the CDR3 is TGTGCCAGCAGTTACCGGGTACAGGGGGATACGCAGTATTTT.

The rearrangement links TRBV9 to TRBJ2-6; tentatively, D is TRBD1 (6 bases). V was trimmed by 0 bases and J by 0 bases, leaving 13 bases between them. CDR1 is SGDLS and CDR2 is YYNGEE in the germline V gene. This CDR3 region has 18 residues. CDR3 DNA: TGTGCCAGCAGCGTAGACAGGGTGAGGTTCTCTGGGGCCAACGTCCTGACTTTC. Its translation: CASSVDRVRFSGANVLTF.

CDR3 nucleotides: TGCGCCAGCAGCTCCCCGGGGGGGGGCCCTTACAATGAGCAGTTCTTC. Amino acids: CASSSPGGGPYNEQFF. The rearrangement joins TRBV4-1 to TRBJ2-1; TRBD2 agrees at 8 bases. The CDR3 length is 16 residues. Germline lookup yields CDR1 MGHRA and CDR2 YSYEKL. The J segment lost 4 bases and the V segment lost 5 bases, leaving 10 bases of the junction unmatched.

V is TRBV27 and J is TRBJ1-1, with D possibly matching TRBD1 (5 bases). Between the trimmed V and J ends, which lost 6 bases and 3 bases, there was a span of 11 bases. This CDR3 contains 13 residues. Germline values: CDR1 MNHEY, CDR2 SMNVEV (reference sequence). The CDR3 loop is CASSWGEDTEAFF. For the CDR3, the DNA is TGTGCCAGCAGCTGGGGCGAGGACACTGAAGCTTTCTTT.

This clone was recorded once. The V call is TRBV14, the J call TRBJ2-1; 9 nucleotides line up with TRBD2. Unmatched junction bases numbered 4, after V lost 0 bases and J lost 4 bases. Per germline, CDR1 SGHDN and CDR2 FVKESK. The CDR3 is made up of 16 amino acids. CDR3: CASSQERTSDYNEQFF. In DNA form, the CDR3 reads TGTGCCAGCAGCCAAGAGAGGACTAGCGATTACAATGAGCAGTTCTTC.

V usage is TRBV5-1 and J usage is TRBJ1-1, with D possibly matching TRBD1 (5 bases). This CDR3 has 17 residues. Trimming cost V 3 bases and J 0 bases, with 18 bases left between them. Germline loops: CDR1 SGHRS, CDR2 YFSETQ. The DNA of the CDR3 is TGCGCCAGCAGCTGGGCGGGACTCACCAACATGAACACTGAAGCTTTCTTT. It yields the protein CASSWAGLTNMNTEAFF.

This chain joins TRBV9 and TRBJ2-1; D not resolved. The CDR3 runs 14 residues. V shed 0 bases and J shed 2 bases, with 6 bases lying between them. The germline CDR1 and CDR2 sequences are SGDLS and YYNGEE. In DNA, the CDR3 is TGTGCCAGCAGCGTAGGAGGAACCTACAATGAGCAGTTCTTC. It encodes CASSVGGTYNEQFF. Full variable domain (rest looked up from reference TRBV9 and TRBJ2-1): DSGVTQTPKHLITATGQRVTLRCSPRSGDLSVYWYQQSLDQGLQFLIQYYNGEERAKGNILERFSAQQFPDLHSELNLSSLELGDSALYFCASSVGGTYNEQFFGPGTRLTVL.

The rearrangement joins TRBV5-1 to TRBJ2-1, with 7 bases fitting TRBD2. J lost 8 bases, V lost 1 base, and 6 bases had no gene match. The V gene's germline CDR1 is SGHRS and CDR2 YFSETQ. The CDR3 totals 14 residues. CDR3 sequence (DNA): TGCGCCAGCAGCTTGTGGAGCGGGATCGATGAGCAGTTCTTC. This codes for CASSLWSGIDEQFF.

This clone was found once. This sequence joins TRBV4-1 and TRBJ2-7, with TRBD1 matching over 9 bases. The CDR3 is 15 residues long. Germline V gives CDR1 MGHRA, CDR2 YSYEKL. With V trimmed by 4 bases and J by 4 bases, 8 bases remained unmatched. The CDR3 is CASSPNKDRGYEQYF. The CDR3 nucleotides read TGCGCCAGCAGCCCCAATAAGGACAGGGGTTACGAGCAGTACTTC.

The chain links TRBV19 to TRBJ2-3, with unresolved D. Germline V CDR1 and CDR2: LNHDA, SQIVND (reference sequence). Trimming removed 5 bases from V and 4 bases from J, with 7 bases in between. The CDR3 runs 12 residues. DNA of the CDR3: TGTGCCAGTAGTCGAGGTGCAGATACGCAGTATTTT. This sequence encodes CASSRGADTQYF.

The chain uses TRBV5-1 and TRBJ1-5; D unresolved. Germline assignment: CDR1 SGHRS and CDR2 YFSETQ. This CDR3 region has 13 residues. Trimming stripped 0 bases from V and 4 bases from J, with 5 bases between. The CDR3 DNA reads TGCGCCAGCAGCTTGGACAGAAATCAGCCCCAGCATTTT. This sequence encodes CASSLDRNQPQHF. The full variable domain, completed using reference TRBV5-1 and TRBJ1-5, is KAGVTQTPRYLIKTRGQQVTLSCSPISGHRSVSWYQQTPGQGLQFLFEYFSETQRNKGNFPGRFSGRQFSNSRSEMNVSTLELGDSALYLCASSLDRNQPQHFGDGTRLSIL.

The chain joins TRBV27 to TRBJ2-7, with D perhaps TRBD1 (6 bases). With 3 bases removed from V and 3 bases from J, the gap between germline ends came to 12 bases. The length of the CDR3 is 14 residues. The germline V gene encodes CDR1 MNHEY and CDR2 SMNVEV (reference sequence). CDR3 sequence: CASSLGADYYEQYF. Written as DNA, the CDR3 is TGTGCCAGCAGTTTGGGGGCAGACTACTACGAGCAGTACTTC.

This chain connects TRBV7-9 to TRBJ2-7, with 11 bases fitting TRBD2. After removal of 3 bases from V and 2 bases from J, the junction contained 12 bases not matched to a gene. This CDR3 spans 18 amino acids. Germline V gene sequence: CDR1 SEHNR, CDR2 FQNEAQ (reference sequence). CDR3 residues: CASSFSREIAGGTYEQYF. The DNA for the CDR3 is TGTGCCAGCAGCTTCTCCAGGGAGATAGCGGGAGGGACCTACGAGCAGTACTTC.